This T cell receptor (beta chain) appears in the sequencing data of a study of cytomegalovirus exposure and HLA in healthy donors. Study summary: Among about 179 million T cells, an earlier analysis found around 100 million unique TCR beta sequences. General observations from the study: Information on immune exposure was restricted to one variable (CMV serostatus). Productive status was seen about 87% or about 30% of the time for most TCR beta V segments in an earlier analysis.

V lost 0 bases to trimming and J lost 2 bases; unmatched junction nucleotides: 9. Germline values: CDR1 LNHNV, CDR2 YYDKDF (reference sequence). The CDR3 length is 19 residues. The PCR ran on 60 Vbeta and 13 Jbeta primers. Sequencing used immunoSEQ multiplex PCR; TCRdb keeps in-frame clones, though not all of them. Of about 150,000 clones in the sample, over 60% are singletons; the top ten hold less than 2%. A note on this clone: As yet, its antigen is unknown.

As for the donors, each was a healthy bone marrow donor. The sequence was obtained from a female donor in good health and CMV-seropositive. The chain joins TRBV15 to TRBJ2-3, with 12 bases matching TRBD2. Sequenced material: PBMCs. CDR3 nucleotide sequence: TGTGCCACCAGCAGAGATTTGAGGACTAGCGGGAACCCCACAGATACGCAGTATTTT. Its protein product is CATSRDLRTSGNPTDTQYF. Full variable domain (outside the CDR3, taken from reference TRBV15 and TRBJ2-3): DAMVIQNPRYQVTQFGKPVTLSCSQTLNHNVMYWYQQKSSQAPKLLFHYYDKDFNNEADTPDNFQSRRPNTSFCFLDIRSPGLGDTAMYLCATSRDLRTSGNPTDTQYFGPGTRLTVL.